The T cell receptor beta chain described here comes from a study of CD4+ T cells in melanoma. The study's findings and limits: Reportedly, melanoma neoantigen-specific CD4+ T cells showed varied differentiation states. A reported correlation linked neoantigen-specific CD4+ T cells to CD8+, macrophage and B cell function.

The CDR3 consists of 14 residues. V lost 6 bases to trimming and J lost 3 bases, with 14 bases between them. The germline gives CDR1 MNHNY, CDR2 SVGAGI (reference sequence). Only in-frame clones appear in the TCRdb table, and some are missing; sequencing was by immunoSEQ multiplex PCR. The table shows some 13,000 clones, with about 64% occurring only once. Notes on this clone: Its specificity is not known.

This TCR was sampled from a human donor with melanoma. Sequenced: cells from a culture (not recorded whether cultured in vitro). The chain employs TRBV6-6 and TRBJ1-1; D is perhaps TRBD1 (6 bases). The CDR3 DNA is TGTGCCAGCAGATCCCTCACAGGGCACACTGAAGCTTTCTTT. Amino acids: CASRSLTGHTEAFF.